The following is a TCR beta chain sequence with its context. The data were obtained in a study of control samples from healthy donors and cancer patients. Clones were sequenced by immunoSEQ multiplex PCR, and TCRdb holds only the in-frame ones, with some missing. Of about 110,000 clones in the sample, about nine tenths are singletons; the top ten hold roughly 4%. CDR1 SGHTA and CDR2 FQGNSA come from the germline V gene. V dropped 1 base and J dropped 4 bases, with 14 bases sitting between them. The CDR3 extends over 16 amino acids. The receptor was derived from a human donor in good health. The donor label of this sample is uncertain. The chain uses TRBV7-2 and TRBJ2-1, with D perhaps TRBD2 (5 bases). The sequencing input was blood. Written as DNA, the CDR3 is TGTGCCAGCAGCTTAGAAAGCGGCTCAGTATACAATGAGCAGTTCTTC. Protein product: CASSLESGSVYNEQFF.